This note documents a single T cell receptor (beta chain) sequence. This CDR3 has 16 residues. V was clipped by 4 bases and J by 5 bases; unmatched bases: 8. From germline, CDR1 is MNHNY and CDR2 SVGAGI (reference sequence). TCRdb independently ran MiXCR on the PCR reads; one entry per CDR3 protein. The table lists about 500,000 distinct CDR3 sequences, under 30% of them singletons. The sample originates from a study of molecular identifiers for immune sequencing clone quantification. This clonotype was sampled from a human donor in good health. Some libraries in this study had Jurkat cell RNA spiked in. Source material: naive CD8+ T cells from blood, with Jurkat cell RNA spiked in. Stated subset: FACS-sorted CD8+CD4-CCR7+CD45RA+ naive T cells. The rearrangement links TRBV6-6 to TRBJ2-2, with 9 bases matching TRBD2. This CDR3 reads CASSFSGGGGTGELFF. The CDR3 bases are TGTGCCAGCAGTTTTAGCGGGGGAGGAGGAACCGGGGAGCTGTTTTTT.